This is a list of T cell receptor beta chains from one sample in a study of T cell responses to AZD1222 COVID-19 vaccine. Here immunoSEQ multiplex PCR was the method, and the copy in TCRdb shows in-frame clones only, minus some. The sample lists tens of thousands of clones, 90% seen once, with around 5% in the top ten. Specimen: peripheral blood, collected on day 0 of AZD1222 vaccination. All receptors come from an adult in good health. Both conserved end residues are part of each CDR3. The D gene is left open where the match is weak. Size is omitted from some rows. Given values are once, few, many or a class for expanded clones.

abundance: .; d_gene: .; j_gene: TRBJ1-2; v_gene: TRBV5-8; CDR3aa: CASGEIYYGYTF; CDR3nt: TGTGCCAGCGGAGAAATTTACTATGGCTACACCTTC
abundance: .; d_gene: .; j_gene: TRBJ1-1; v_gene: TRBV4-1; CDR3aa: CASSLGLLNTEAFF; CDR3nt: TGCGCCAGCAGCTTAGGACTCTTGAACACTGAAGCTTTCTTT
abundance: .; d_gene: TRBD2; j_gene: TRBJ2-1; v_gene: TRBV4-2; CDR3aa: CASSQGMGSGGIGGFF; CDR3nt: TGTGCCAGCAGCCAAGGAATGGGTAGCGGGGGGATAGGGGGGTTCTTC
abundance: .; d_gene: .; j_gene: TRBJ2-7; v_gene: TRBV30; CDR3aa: CAGGRERRAEQYF; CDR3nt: TGTGCCGGGGGTCGGGAAAGACGCGCCGAGCAGTACTTC
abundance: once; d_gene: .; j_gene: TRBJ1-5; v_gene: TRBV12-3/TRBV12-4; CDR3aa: CASSLSPGQPQHF; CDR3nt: TGTGCCAGCAGTTTATCCCCAGGGCAGCCCCAGCATTTT
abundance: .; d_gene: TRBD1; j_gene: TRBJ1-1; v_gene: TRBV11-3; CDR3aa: CASSRTGNTEAFF; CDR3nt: TGTGCCAGCAGCCGGACAGGGAACACTGAAGCTTTCTTT
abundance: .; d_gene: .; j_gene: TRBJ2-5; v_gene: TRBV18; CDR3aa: CASSAATVQETQYF; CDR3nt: TGTGCCAGCTCCGCGGCTACGGTCCAAGAGACCCAGTACTTC
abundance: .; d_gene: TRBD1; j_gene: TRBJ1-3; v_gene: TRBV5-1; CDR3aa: CASTRGAGMAGNTIYF; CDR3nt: TGCGCCAGCACCAGGGGGGCAGGGATGGCTGGAAACACCATATATTTT
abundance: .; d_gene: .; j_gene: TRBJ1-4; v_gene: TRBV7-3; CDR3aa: CASSPTGATNEKLFF; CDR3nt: TGTGCCAGCAGCCCGACAGGTGCAACTAATGAAAAACTGTTTTTT
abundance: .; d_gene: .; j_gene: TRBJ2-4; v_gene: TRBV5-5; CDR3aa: CASSSYVLAKNIQYF; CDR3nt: TGTGCCAGCAGCTCTTACGTACTAGCCAAAAACATTCAGTACTTC
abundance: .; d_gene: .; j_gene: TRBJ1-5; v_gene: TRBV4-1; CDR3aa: CASSQDSWQPQHF; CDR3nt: TGCGCCAGCAGCCAAGACTCTTGGCAGCCCCAGCATTTT
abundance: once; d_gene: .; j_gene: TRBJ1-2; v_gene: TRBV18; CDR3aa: CASSSDLDTSYGYTF; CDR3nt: TGTGCCAGCTCATCTGATCTCGACACGAGCTATGGCTACACCTTC
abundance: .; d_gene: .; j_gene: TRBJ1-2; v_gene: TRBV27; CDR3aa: CASSLSAQRTYGYTF; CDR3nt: TGTGCCAGCAGTTTATCTGCACAAAGGACCTATGGCTACACCTTC
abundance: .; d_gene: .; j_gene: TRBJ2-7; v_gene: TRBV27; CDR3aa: CASSSGLASGEQYF; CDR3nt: TGTGCCAGCAGTTCTGGCTTGGCGAGCGGCGAGCAGTACTTC
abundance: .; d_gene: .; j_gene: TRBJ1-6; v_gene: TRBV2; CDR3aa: CASSEERGAYNSPLHF; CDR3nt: TGTGCCAGCAGTGAAGAACGGGGGGCGTATAATTCACCCCTCCACTTT
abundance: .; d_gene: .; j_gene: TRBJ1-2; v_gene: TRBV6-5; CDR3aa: CASSPDGLRGYTF; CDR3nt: TGTGCCAGCAGTCCCGACGGGTTGCGTGGCTACACCTTC
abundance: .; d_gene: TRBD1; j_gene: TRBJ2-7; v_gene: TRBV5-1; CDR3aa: CASSGRGRVDEQYF; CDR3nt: TGCGCCAGCAGCGGCAGGGGGCGCGTGGACGAGCAGTACTTC
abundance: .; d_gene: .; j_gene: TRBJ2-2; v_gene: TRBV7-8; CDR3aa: CASSRDRFTGELFF; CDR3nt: TGTGCCAGCAGCCGAGACCGGTTCACCGGGGAGCTGTTTTTT
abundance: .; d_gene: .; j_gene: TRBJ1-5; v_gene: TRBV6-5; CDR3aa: CASRGGDGRPQHF; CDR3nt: TGTGCCAGCAGGGGGGGGGACGGTAGGCCCCAGCATTTT
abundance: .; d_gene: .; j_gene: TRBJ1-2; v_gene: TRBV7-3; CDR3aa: CASSFGSGSGYVF; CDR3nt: .
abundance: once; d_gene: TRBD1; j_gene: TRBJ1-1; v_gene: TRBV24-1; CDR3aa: CATIGTGARGTEAFF; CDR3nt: TGTGCCACCATTGGGACAGGGGCGCGGGGCACTGAAGCTTTCTTT
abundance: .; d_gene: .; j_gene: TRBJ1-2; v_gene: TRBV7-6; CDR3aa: CASSLDDLASYGYTF; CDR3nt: TGTGCCAGCAGCTTAGACGACTTGGCCTCCTATGGCTACACCTTC
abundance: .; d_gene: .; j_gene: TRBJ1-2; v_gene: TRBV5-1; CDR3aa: CASSSQGPYGYTF; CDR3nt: TGCGCCAGCAGTTCCCAGGGGCCCTATGGCTACACCTTC
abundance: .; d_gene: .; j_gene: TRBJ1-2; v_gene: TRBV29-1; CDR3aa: CSVVDGANYGYTF; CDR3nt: TGCAGCGTGGTGGACGGAGCTAACTATGGCTACACCTTC
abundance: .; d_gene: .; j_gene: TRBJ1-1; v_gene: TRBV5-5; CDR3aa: CASSLTGSEAFF; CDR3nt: TGTGCCAGCAGCTTGACAGGGTCTGAAGCTTTCTTT
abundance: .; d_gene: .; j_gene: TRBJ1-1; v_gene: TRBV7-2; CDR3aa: CASSQGPGAFF; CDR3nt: TGTGCCAGCAGCCAGGGACCCGGAGCTTTCTTT
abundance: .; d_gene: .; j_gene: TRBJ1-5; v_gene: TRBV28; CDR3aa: CASSLVMSNQPQHF; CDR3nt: TGTGCCAGCAGTTTAGTCATGAGCAATCAGCCCCAGCATTTT
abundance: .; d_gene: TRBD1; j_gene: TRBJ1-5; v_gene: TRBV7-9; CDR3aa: CASSPGGQGYSNQPQHF; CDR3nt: TGTGCCAGCAGCCCCGGAGGACAGGGATATAGCAATCAGCCCCAGCATTTT
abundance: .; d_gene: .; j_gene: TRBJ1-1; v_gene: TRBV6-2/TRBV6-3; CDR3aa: CASSYETGTLNTEAFF; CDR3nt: TGTGCCAGCAGTTATGAGACAGGTACCCTGAACACTGAAGCTTTCTTT
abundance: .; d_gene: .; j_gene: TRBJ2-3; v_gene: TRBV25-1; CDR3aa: CASSSLGLAGTDTQYF; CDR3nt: TGTGCCAGCAGTTCCCTGGGACTGGCGGGGACAGATACGCAGTATTTT
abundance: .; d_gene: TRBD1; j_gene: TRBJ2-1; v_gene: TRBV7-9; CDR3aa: CASSLTGSQGEQFF; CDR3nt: TGTGCCAGCAGCCTGACAGGGAGTCAAGGGGAGCAGTTCTTC
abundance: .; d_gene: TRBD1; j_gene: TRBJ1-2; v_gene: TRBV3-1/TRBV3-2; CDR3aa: CASSHPGQGAYGYTF; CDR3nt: TGTGCCAGCAGCCACCCGGGACAGGGGGCTTATGGCTACACCTTC
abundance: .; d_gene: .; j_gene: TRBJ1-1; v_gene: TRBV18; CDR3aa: CASSPGRNTEAFF; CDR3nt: TGTGCCAGCTCGCCCGGCCGAAACACTGAAGCTTTCTTT
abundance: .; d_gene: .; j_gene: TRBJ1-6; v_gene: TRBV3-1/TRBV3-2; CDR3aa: CASSQDRGINSPLHF; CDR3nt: TGTGCCAGCAGCCAAGACAGGGGCATCAATTCACCCCTCCACTTT
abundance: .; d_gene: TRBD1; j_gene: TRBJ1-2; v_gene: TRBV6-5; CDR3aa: CASSSTGRYGYTF; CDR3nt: TGTGCCAGCAGCTCGACAGGGCGCTATGGCTACACCTTC
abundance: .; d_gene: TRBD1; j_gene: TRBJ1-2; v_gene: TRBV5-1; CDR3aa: CASSPWGQSYYGYTF; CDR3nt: TGCGCCAGCAGCCCGTGGGGACAGTCCTACTATGGCTACACCTTC
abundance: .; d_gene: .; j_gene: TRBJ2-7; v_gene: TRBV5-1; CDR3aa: CASRAADRNSYEQYF; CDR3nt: TGCGCCAGCAGAGCGGCCGACAGGAACTCCTACGAGCAGTACTTC
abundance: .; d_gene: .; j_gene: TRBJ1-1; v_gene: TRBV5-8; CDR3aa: CASSFRKGGTEAFF; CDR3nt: TGTGCCAGCAGCTTTCGGAAAGGGGGCACTGAAGCTTTCTTT
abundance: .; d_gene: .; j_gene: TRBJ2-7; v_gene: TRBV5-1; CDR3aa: CASAVGGAVYEQYF; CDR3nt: TGCGCCAGCGCAGTAGGGGGGGCCGTCTACGAGCAGTACTTC
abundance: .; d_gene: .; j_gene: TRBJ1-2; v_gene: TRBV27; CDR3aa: CASSLSANPRGYGYTF; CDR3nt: TGTGCCAGCAGTTTATCGGCGAACCCCAGGGGCTATGGCTACACCTTC
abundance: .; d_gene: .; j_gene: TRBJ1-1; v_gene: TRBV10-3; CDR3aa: CAIGARGNTEAFF; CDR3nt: TGTGCCATCGGGGCGAGGGGGAACACTGAAGCTTTCTTT
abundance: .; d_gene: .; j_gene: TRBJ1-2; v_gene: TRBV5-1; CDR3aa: CASSRDLANYGYTF; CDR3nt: TGCGCCAGCAGCCGGGATTTAGCTAACTATGGCTACACCTTC